The 30 T cell receptor beta chains below come from one sample, sequenced in a study of human T cells and chemical hapten exposure. TCRdb re-called the RACE reads with MiXCR, one entry per CDR3 protein. Here the sample spans 60,000 to 90,000 distinct CDR3 sequences, around 9.3% being singletons. Stated time point: healthy volunteer bleed at 6 weeks. Whole blood that had not been fractionated was the source of extracted total RNA. The sample consisted of whole blood. These receptor sequences come from a female donor in good health. Some clones in this sample may be carry-over from other donors' samples.

The V gene is TRBV18, the J gene TRBJ2-6; D gene unclear. The CDR3 runs 18 residues. V was pared by 3 bases and J by 4 bases, with 19 bases between. Germline V CDR1 and CDR2: KGHSH, LQKENI. The chain's CDR3 is CASSPPSRLVYGANVLTF. CDR3 bases: TGTGCCAGCTCACCCCCTTCCCGGTTGGTATACGGGGCCAACGTCCTGACTTTC.

This clonotype was found a few times. The genes are TRBV5-1 and TRBJ2-7, with 7 bases lining up with TRBD1. The CDR3 has 12 amino acids. CDR1 and CDR2 (germline): SGHRS, YFSETQ. V lost 4 bases to trimming and J lost 9 bases; unmatched junction nucleotides: 7. The CDR3 loop reads CASSPKTGRQYF. The CDR3 DNA is TGCGCCAGCAGCCCGAAGACAGGGCGGCAGTACTTC.

This clonotype was counted at least ten times. CDR3 nucleotide sequence: TGCAGCGTTGGGTTTAACAGGGCAACAGATACGCAGTATTTT. Translation: CSVGFNRATDTQYF. The rearrangement links TRBV29-1 to TRBJ2-3; D perhaps matches TRBD1 (6 bases). CDR3 size: 14 residues. V dropped 4 bases and J dropped 3 bases, with 14 bases sitting between them. Germline lookup yields CDR1 SQVTM and CDR2 ANQGSEA.

With respect to this clonotype: Given a much more abundant clone one base away, this may be a read error. V and J are TRBV12-3 or TRBV12-4 and TRBJ1-4; no firm D call. The length of the CDR3 is 16 residues. V was shortened by 7 bases and J by 4 bases, with 19 bases between the two germline ends. The CDR3, as DNA: TGTGCCAGCAAACCTCTGGGAGTGAGGGATAATGAAAAACTGTTTTTT. Amino acid sequence: CASKPLGVRDNEKLFF.

This clonotype was observed a handful of times. The chain employs TRBV12-3 or TRBV12-4 and TRBJ1-5, with D unclear. The V end was cut by 2 bases, the J end by 0 bases, with 11 bases between. The CDR3 is 16 amino acids. The CDR3 here is CASSLYWTGSNQPQHF. CDR3 DNA sequence: TGTGCCAGCAGTTTATATTGGACGGGTAGCAATCAGCCCCAGCATTTT.

The sample holds many counts of this clonotype. CDR3 nucleotide sequence: TGTGCCAGCAGTGCTACAACATTAGCGGGGAAAAGCACAGATACGCAGTATTTT. Its translation: CASSATTLAGKSTDTQYF. The chain has TRBV27 and TRBJ2-3, with 8 positions matching TRBD2. The CDR3 totals 18 residues. J lost 0 bases, V lost 5 bases, and 13 bases had no gene match. Germline-derived CDR1 and CDR2 are MNHEY and SMNVEV (reference sequence).

Many counts were recorded for this clonotype. V and J are TRBV28 and TRBJ1-1; D uncertain. The CDR3 loop spans 12 amino acids. V lost 6 bases, J lost 0 bases, and 5 bases lay in between. The V gene's germline CDR1 is MDHEN and CDR2 SYDVKM. The CDR3 DNA is TGTGCCAGCAGCTATTTGAACACTGAAGCTTTCTTT. The encoded protein is CASSYLNTEAFF.

Comment on this clonotype: A much more abundant neighbour one base away suggests this may be a read error. The DNA for the CDR3 is TGTGCCAACAGCTCCAGACAGGGGGCAAGGCAGCCCCAGCATTTT. It translates to CANSSRQGARQPQHF. The chain uses TRBV6-6 and TRBJ1-5; TRBD1 matches 10 bases. The germline CDR1 and CDR2 sequences are MNHNY and SVGAGI (reference sequence). CDR3 size: 15 residues. With V trimmed by 10 bases and J by 7 bases, 13 bases remained unmatched.

This clonotype was seen a few times. The CDR3: CASSYGLGNEKLFF. CDR3 DNA sequence: TGTGCCAGCAGTTACGGTCTGGGGAATGAAAAACTGTTTTTT. This chain joins TRBV6-5 and TRBJ1-4; D unclear. The V and J ends lost 2 bases and 5 bases respectively, with 9 bases between them. The CDR3 length is 14 residues. Germline V CDR1 and CDR2: MNHEY, SVGAGI.

A few counts support this clonotype. The junction and the germline gene differ at one end; a read error may be behind it. CDR3 protein: CASSSSGLTTEAFF. The CDR3 bases are TGTGCTAGCAGCTCATCAGGACTGACTACTGAAGCTTTCTTT. The V and J genes are TRBV7-7 and TRBJ1-1; no reliable D call. The CDR3 covers 14 residues. Germline loops: CDR1 SSHAT, CDR2 FNYEAQ (reference sequence). The variable domain in full, with the rest retrieved from reference TRBV7-7 and TRBJ1-1, is GAGVSQSPRYKVTKRGQDVTLRCDPISSHATLYWYQQALGQGPEFLTYFNYEAQPDKSGLPSDRFSAERPEGSISTLTIQRTEQRDSAMYRCASSSSGLTTEAFFGQGTRLTVV.

This clonotype was found many times. This chain joins TRBV6-5 and TRBJ1-4; D not certain. This CDR3 comprises 14 residues. CDR1 and CDR2 (germline): MNHEY, SVGAGI. Trimming left V 3 bases short and J 8 bases short, with 13 bases between. CDR3 sequence: CASSYEGRGEKLFF. The DNA of the CDR3 is TGTGCCAGCAGTTATGAGGGTCGGGGAGAAAAACTGTTTTTT.

This sequence joins TRBV14 and TRBJ1-1, with D possibly matching TRBD1 (5 bases). The CDR3 loop spans 15 amino acids. CDR1 is SGHDN and CDR2 is FVKESK in the germline V gene. Between the trimmed V and J ends, which lost 0 bases and 2 bases, there was a span of 10 bases. CDR3 sequence (DNA): TGTGCCAGCAGCCAAGATCAGGGCAGAAACACTGAAGCTTTCTTT. Translation gives CASSQDQGRNTEAFF. Looking up the rest from reference TRBV14 and TRBJ1-1 gives the full variable domain: EAGVTQFPSHSVIEKGQTVTLRCDPISGHDNLYWYRRVMGKEIKFLLHFVKESKQDESGMPNNRFLAERTGGTYSTLKVQPAELEDSGVYFCASSQDQGRNTEAFFGQGTRLTVV.

The genes are TRBV5-1 and TRBJ2-3; the match to TRBD2 covers 7 bases. The CDR3 loop spans 16 amino acids. The germline V gene encodes CDR1 SGHRS and CDR2 YFSETQ. V dropped 0 bases and J dropped 4; count of bases not matched to a gene: 8. The CDR3 nucleotides read TGCGCCAGCAGCTTGGAAGGACTAGGAATATCAGATACGCAGTATTTT. Translation: CASSLEGLGISDTQYF.

V is TRBV3-1 and J is TRBJ2-1; maybe TRBD2 (6 bases). The CDR3 sequence is 12 residues long. The V gene lost 1 base and the J gene lost 10 bases, with 8 bases spanning the gap. CDR1 and CDR2 from the germline V gene are LGHDT and YNNKEL (reference sequence). The CDR3 reads CASSQGRAEQFF. CDR3 coding DNA: TGTGCCAGCAGCCAAGGGAGGGCAGAGCAGTTCTTC.

V usage is TRBV25-1 and J usage is TRBJ1-1, with 7 bases matching TRBD1. Per germline, CDR1 MGHDK and CDR2 SYGVNS. The CDR3 spans 14 residues. Trimming took 8 bases from V and 3 from J; bases not matched to a gene: 9. The CDR3 loop is CASRPWQGDTEAFF. The CDR3 DNA is TGTGCCAGCCGCCCTTGGCAGGGGGACACTGAAGCTTTCTTT.

This clonotype was picked up many times. The genes are TRBV27 and TRBJ1-2; D might be TRBD1 (5 bases). Trimming cost V 0 bases and J 6 bases, with 14 bases left between them. Germline CDR1 and CDR2: MNHEY and SMNVEV (reference sequence). The CDR3 consists of 15 residues. CDR3 amino acids: CASSLSVLGVNGYTF. DNA of the CDR3: TGTGCCAGCAGTTTATCGGTCTTGGGGGTAAATGGCTACACCTTC.

The chain links TRBV3-1 to TRBJ1-2; D remains ambiguous. CDR3 size: 13 residues. V lost 3 bases and J lost 3, with 8 bases in between. The germline V gene encodes CDR1 LGHDT and CDR2 YNNKEL (reference sequence). The CDR3 loop reads CASSQAEYYGYTF. The CDR3 nucleotides read TGTGCCAGCAGCCAGGCGGAATACTATGGCTACACCTTC.

This clonotype showed up many times. The chain couples TRBV20-1 to TRBJ2-7; perhaps TRBD1 as D (5 bases). Germline V gives CDR1 DFQATT, CDR2 SNEGSKA (reference sequence). The V gene lost 3 bases and the J gene lost 3 bases, with 12 bases spanning the gap. The CDR3 length is 13 residues. The CDR3 loop is CSASGDSHYEQYF. The DNA for the CDR3 is TGCAGTGCTAGCGGCGACAGCCACTACGAGCAGTACTTC.

This clonotype was counted between two and nine times. The rearrangement links TRBV2 to TRBJ2-3, with TRBD1 identical over 8 bases. V shed 6 bases and J 3 bases; nucleotides not matched to a gene: 5. Germline values: CDR1 SNHLY, CDR2 FYNNEI. The CDR3 contains 14 residues. CDR3 nucleotides: TGTGCCAGCAGGCGGACAGGGTTTACAGATACGCAGTATTTT. Translating gives CASRRTGFTDTQYF. Full variable domain (rest looked up from reference TRBV2 and TRBJ2-3): EPEVTQTPSHQVTQMGQEVILRCVPISNHLYFYWYRQILGQKVEFLVSFYNNEISEKSEIFDDQFSVERPDGSNFTLKIRSTKLEDSAMYFCASRRTGFTDTQYFGPGTRLTVL.

This clonotype was counted a few times. Its ends do not fully match the called genes, so a read error is possible. The chain is built from TRBV12-3 or TRBV12-4 and TRBJ1-2; D perhaps matches TRBD1 (6 bases). The CDR3 extends over 11 amino acids. CDR3 region: CASSRRTDQNF. CDR3 nucleotides: TGTGCCAGCAGTCGTCGGACAGACCAAAACTTC.

The V and J genes are TRBV12-3 or TRBV12-4 and TRBJ1-3; weak D call: TRBD1 (6 bases). V lost 7 bases and J lost 2, with 9 bases in between. The CDR3 has 13 residues. CDR3 loop: CASTQGPGNTIYF. In DNA form, the CDR3 reads TGTGCCAGCACCCAGGGGCCTGGAAACACCATATATTTT.

The rearrangement uses TRBV7-2 and TRBJ2-2; 10 bases agree with TRBD1. The CDR3 runs to 16 residues. From germline, CDR1 is SGHTA and CDR2 FQGNSA. Trimming took 4 bases from V and 2 from J; bases not matched to a gene: 4. CDR3 in DNA: TGTGCCAGCAGCTGGACAGGGGGACGAAACACCGGGGAGCTGTTTTTT. This gives the protein CASSWTGGRNTGELFF.

This sequence joins TRBV4-3 and TRBJ1-1; 8 positions match TRBD1. Germline trimming cut 3 bases from V and 3 bases from J; bases unmatched to any gene: 6. From germline, CDR1 is LGHNA and CDR2 YSLEER. The length of the CDR3 is 15 residues. The CDR3 loop is CASSQEQGGDTEAFF. The CDR3, as DNA: TGCGCCAGCAGCCAGGAACAGGGGGGGGACACTGAAGCTTTCTTT.

The genes are TRBV6-5 and TRBJ2-3; 8 nucleotides match TRBD2. The CDR3 has 15 amino acids. Germline V gene lookup returns CDR1 MNHEY and CDR2 SVGAGI. With V trimmed by 2 bases and J by 4 bases, 5 bases remained unmatched. CDR3 DNA sequence: TGTGCCAGCAGTTACCGGGGGGGTAAGGCAGATACGCAGTATTTT. Protein: CASSYRGGKADTQYF.

This clonotype came up many times. This chain connects TRBV7-8 to TRBJ2-1, with D possibly matching TRBD2 (6 bases). The CDR3 loop spans 16 amino acids. Trimming cost V 7 bases and J 0 bases, with 16 bases left between them. Germline V lookup: CDR1 SGHVS, CDR2 FQNEAQ. The CDR3: CASNSLRGSSYNEQFF. The CDR3 bases are TGTGCCAGCAACTCCCTCCGGGGGAGCTCCTACAATGAGCAGTTCTTC. The variable domain in full, completed from reference TRBV7-8 and TRBJ2-1, reads GAGVSQSPRYKVAKRGQDVALRCDPISGHVSLFWYQQALGQGPEFLTYFQNEAQLDKSGLPSDRFFAERPEGSVSTLKIQRTQQEDSAVYLCASNSLRGSSYNEQFFGPGTRLTVL.

This clonotype was found many times. The chain uses TRBV29-1 and TRBJ1-1; D is uncertain. Germline CDR1 reads SQVTM; CDR2 reads ANQGSEA. The V gene lost 4 bases and the J gene lost 5 bases, with 14 bases spanning the gap. The CDR3 is 13 residues long. CDR3 sequence: CSVVRGRSTEAFF. The CDR3 bases are TGCAGCGTTGTTCGTGGGCGGTCGACTGAAGCTTTCTTT.

This clonotype was detected a few times. V and J are TRBV20-1 and TRBJ1-6; maybe TRBD1 (6 bases). V was pared by 6 bases and J by 11 bases, with 23 bases between. CDR1 and CDR2 (germline): DFQATT, SNEGSKA (reference sequence). There are 15 residues in the CDR3. Here the CDR3 reads CSARGLTNGDPPLHF. The CDR3 nucleotides read TGCAGTGCCAGGGGCCTCACAAATGGTGACCCACCCCTCCACTTT.

The chain has TRBV7-2 and TRBJ1-1; D gene ambiguous. This CDR3 contains 14 residues. Trimming removed 2 bases at V and 1 base at J, with 8 bases between. The V gene's germline CDR1 is SGHTA and CDR2 FQGNSA. Here the CDR3 reads CASSLSRQNTEAFF. Written as DNA, the CDR3 is TGTGCCAGCAGCTTAAGCCGACAGAACACTGAAGCTTTCTTT.

Many counts were recorded for this clonotype. The chain combines TRBV9 with TRBJ1-1; D uncertain. The V end was cut by 0 bases, the J end by 7 bases, with 10 bases between. Looked up from germline, CDR1 is SGDLS and CDR2 is YYNGEE. This CDR3 region has 13 residues. The CDR3 nucleotides read TGTGCCAGCAGCGTAGCAGGACGTAGTGAAGCTTTCTTT. This translates into CASSVAGRSEAFF.

This chain connects TRBV12-3 or TRBV12-4 to TRBJ2-7; D uncertain. Trimming stripped 0 bases from V and 5 bases from J, with 11 bases between. This CDR3 region has 14 residues. For the CDR3, the DNA is TGTGCCAGCAGTTTAGCCGGGCGGTACCACGAGCAGTACTTC. Amino acid sequence: CASSLAGRYHEQYF.